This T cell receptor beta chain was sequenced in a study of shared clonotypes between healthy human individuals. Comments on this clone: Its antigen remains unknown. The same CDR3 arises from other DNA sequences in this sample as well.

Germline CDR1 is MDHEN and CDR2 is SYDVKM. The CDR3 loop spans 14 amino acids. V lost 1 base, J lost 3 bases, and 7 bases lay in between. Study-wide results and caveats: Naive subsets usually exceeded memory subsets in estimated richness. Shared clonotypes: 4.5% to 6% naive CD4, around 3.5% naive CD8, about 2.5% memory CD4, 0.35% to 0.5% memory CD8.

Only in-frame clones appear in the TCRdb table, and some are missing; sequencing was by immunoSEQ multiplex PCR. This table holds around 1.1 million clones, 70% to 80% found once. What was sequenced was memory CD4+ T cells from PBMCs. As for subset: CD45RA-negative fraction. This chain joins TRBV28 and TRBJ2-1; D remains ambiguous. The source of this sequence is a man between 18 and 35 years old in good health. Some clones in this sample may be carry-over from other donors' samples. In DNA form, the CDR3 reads TGTGCCAGCAGTTTATTACGAGACTACAATGAGCAGTTCTTC. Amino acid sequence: CASSLLRDYNEQFF.